This T cell receptor beta chain came from a study of T cells after posttransplantation cyclophosphamide. This clone was observed many times. Antigen: not known. On the day of bone marrow donation, the related graft donor provided peripheral blood. General study points: Tissue-infiltrating T cells from skin or gut overlapped little with blood T cells. Donor-recipient repertoire similarity was low at 1-2 months, rising over year one. Recipient CMV seropositivity and CMV reactivation strongly tracked TRB clonality.

CDR3 length: 13 residues. With 5 bases removed from V and 6 bases from J, the gap between germline ends came to 13 bases. Germline values: CDR1 SEHNR, CDR2 FQNEAQ (reference sequence). This table comes from immunoSEQ multiplex PCR, and its TCRdb copy is limited to in-frame clones, with some not included. The record shows around 30,000 clones for this sample, with no singletons present. Source material: PBMCs. The rearrangement joins TRBV7-9 to TRBJ1-1; a possible D gene is TRBD1 (6 bases). The origin of this receptor is a woman in her sixties or seventies in good health, CMV-negative, and a related stem cell transplant donor. The CDR3 loop is CASSLDRMAEAFF. The DNA of the CDR3 is TGTGCCAGCAGCCTAGACAGGATGGCTGAAGCTTTCTTT.